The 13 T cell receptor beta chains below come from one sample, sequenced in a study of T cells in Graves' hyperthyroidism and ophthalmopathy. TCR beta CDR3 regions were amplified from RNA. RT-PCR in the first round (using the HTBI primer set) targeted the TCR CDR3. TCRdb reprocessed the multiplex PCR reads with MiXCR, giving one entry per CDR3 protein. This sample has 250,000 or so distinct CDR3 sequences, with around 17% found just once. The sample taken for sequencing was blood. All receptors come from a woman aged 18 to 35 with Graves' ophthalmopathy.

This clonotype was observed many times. The CDR3 spells CASSFSGSGNQPQHF. For the CDR3, the DNA is TGTGCCAGCAGTTTCTCAGGGAGTGGGAATCAGCCCCAGCATTTT. V is TRBV12-3 or TRBV12-4 and J is TRBJ1-5, with D perhaps TRBD1 (5 bases). V was trimmed by 3 bases and J by 4 bases, leaving 13 bases between them. The CDR3 is 15 residues long.

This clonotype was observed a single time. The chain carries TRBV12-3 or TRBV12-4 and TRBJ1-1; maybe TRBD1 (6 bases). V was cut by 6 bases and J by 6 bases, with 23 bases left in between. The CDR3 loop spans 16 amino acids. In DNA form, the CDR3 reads TGTGCCAGCAGCTGGAAGGCAATTGGGGGCTTAGCTGAAGCTTTCTTT. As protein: CASSWKAIGGLAEAFF.

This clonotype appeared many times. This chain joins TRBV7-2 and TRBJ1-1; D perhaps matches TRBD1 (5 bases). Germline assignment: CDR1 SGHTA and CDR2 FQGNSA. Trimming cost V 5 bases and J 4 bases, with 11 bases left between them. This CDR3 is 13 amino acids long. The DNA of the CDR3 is TGTGCCAGCAGCGTCCCGGGACTCACTGAAGCTTTCTTT. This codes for CASSVPGLTEAFF.

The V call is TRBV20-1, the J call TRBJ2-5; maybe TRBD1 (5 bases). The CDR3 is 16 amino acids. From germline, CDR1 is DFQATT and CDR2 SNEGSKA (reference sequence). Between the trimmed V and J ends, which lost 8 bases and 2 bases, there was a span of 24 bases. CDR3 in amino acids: CSSRPGARIGQETQYF. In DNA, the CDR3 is TGCAGTTCCCGCCCTGGGGCTCGAATCGGGCAAGAGACCCAGTACTTC.

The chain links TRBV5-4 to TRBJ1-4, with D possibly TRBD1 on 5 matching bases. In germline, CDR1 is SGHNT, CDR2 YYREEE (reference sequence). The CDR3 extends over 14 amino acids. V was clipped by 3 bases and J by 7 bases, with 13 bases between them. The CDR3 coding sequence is TGTGCCAGCAGCTCCGGTGTAGGGGCTGAAAAACTGTTTTTT. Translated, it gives CASSSGVGAEKLFF.

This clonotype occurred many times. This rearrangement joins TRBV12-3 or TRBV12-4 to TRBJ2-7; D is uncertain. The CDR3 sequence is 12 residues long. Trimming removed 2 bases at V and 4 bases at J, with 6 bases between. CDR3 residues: CASSLIQYEQYF. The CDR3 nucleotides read TGTGCCAGCAGTTTAATCCAGTACGAGCAGTACTTC.

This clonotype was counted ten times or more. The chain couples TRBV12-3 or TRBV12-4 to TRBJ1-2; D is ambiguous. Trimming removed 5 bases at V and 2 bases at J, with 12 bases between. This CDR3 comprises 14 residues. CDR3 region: CASSRVFMNYGYTF. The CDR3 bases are TGTGCCAGCAGTCGAGTATTCATGAACTATGGCTACACCTTC.

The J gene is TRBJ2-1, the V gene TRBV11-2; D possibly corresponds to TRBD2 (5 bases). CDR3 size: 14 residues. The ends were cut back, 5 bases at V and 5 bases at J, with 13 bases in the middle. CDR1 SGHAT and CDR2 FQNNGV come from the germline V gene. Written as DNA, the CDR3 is TGTGCCAGCAGCCGAACGACGGGGAACAATGAGCAGTTCTTC. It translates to CASSRTTGNNEQFF.

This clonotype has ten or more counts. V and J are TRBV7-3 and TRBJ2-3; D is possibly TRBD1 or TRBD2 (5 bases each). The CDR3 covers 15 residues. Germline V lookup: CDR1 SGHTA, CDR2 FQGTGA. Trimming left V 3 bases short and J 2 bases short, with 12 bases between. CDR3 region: CASSLTETITDTQYF. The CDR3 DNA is TGTGCCAGCAGCTTGACAGAGACTATCACAGATACGCAGTATTTT.

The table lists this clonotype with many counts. Here the CDR3 reads CSAKLAGVYDTQYF. CDR3 DNA: TGCAGTGCTAAACTAGCGGGAGTGTACGATACGCAGTATTTT. The genes are TRBV20-1 and TRBJ2-3; 11 nucleotides align to TRBD2. The CDR3 runs to 14 residues. Trimming at V came to 4 bases and at J to 6 bases, leaving 6 bases not matched to a gene. Germline V CDR1 and CDR2: DFQATT, SNEGSKA (reference sequence).

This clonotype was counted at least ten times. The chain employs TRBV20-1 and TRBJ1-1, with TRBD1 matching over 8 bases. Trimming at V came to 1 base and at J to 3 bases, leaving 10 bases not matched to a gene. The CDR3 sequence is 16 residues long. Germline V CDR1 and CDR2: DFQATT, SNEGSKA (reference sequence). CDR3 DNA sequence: TGCAGTGCTAGAGGGGCCCAGGGGGCGGTGTACACTGAAGCTTTCTTT. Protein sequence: CSARGAQGAVYTEAFF.

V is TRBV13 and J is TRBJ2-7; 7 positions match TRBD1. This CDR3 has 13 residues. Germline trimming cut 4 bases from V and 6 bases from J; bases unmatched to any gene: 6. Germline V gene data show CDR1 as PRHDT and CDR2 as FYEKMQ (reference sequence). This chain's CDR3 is CASSSNRGGEQYF. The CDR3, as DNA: TGTGCCAGCAGCTCCAACAGGGGTGGCGAGCAGTACTTC.

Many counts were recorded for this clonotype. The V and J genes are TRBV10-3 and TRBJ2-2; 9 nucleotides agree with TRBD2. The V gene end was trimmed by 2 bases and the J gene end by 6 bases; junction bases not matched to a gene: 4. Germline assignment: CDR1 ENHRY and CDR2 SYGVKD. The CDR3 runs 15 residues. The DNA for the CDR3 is TGTGCCATCAGTGAGGGAGCGGGAGGCCCCGGGGAGCTGTTTTTT. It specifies CAISEGAGGPGELFF.